A single sample gave rise to the 18 T cell receptor beta chains below, sequenced in a study of human T cells and chemical hapten exposure. The time point was: patch test 2, 6 weeks after DPC sensitization. Noted treatment: therapeutic diphenylcyclopropenone sensitization with weekly scalp DPC. MiXCR, applied by TCRdb to the RACE reads, yields one record per CDR3 protein. The sample consists of tens of thousands of distinct CDR3 sequences, 6.6% of them appearing once. Source: whole blood, taken in connection with sensitization to the hapten diphenylcyclopropenone (DPC). The receptors here all came from a woman between 25 and 40 years old with alopecia areata. Some clones in this sample may be carry-over from other donors' samples.

This clonotype was seen repeatedly, ten times or more. The V gene is TRBV6-4, the J gene TRBJ2-3; D not certain. Germline V gene lookup returns CDR1 MRHNA and CDR2 SNTAGT. V dropped 5 bases and J dropped 4 bases, with 10 bases sitting between them. This CDR3 spans 13 amino acids. The CDR3 spells CASSQRIADTQYF. In DNA, the CDR3 is TGTGCCAGCAGTCAGAGGATAGCAGATACGCAGTATTTT.

V and J are TRBV7-9 and TRBJ2-3, with TRBD1 matching over 8 bases. CDR1 and CDR2 (germline): SEHNR, FQNEAQ (reference sequence). J lost 3 bases, V lost 5 bases, and 13 bases had no gene match. CDR3 length equals 17 residues. CDR3: CASSTLRGQGATDTQYF. The CDR3 DNA follows: TGTGCCAGCAGCACTCTCCGTGGGCAGGGGGCGACAGATACGCAGTATTTT.

This clonotype has ten or more counts. V usage is TRBV5-1 and J usage is TRBJ2-5; possible D gene TRBD1, 7 bases. CDR3 size: 13 residues. Germline V gene sequence: CDR1 SGHRS, CDR2 YFSETQ. Trimming removed 3 bases from V and 5 bases from J, with 11 bases in between. DNA of the CDR3: TGCGCCAGCAGCTCACAGGGGAGGGAGACCCAGTACTTC. It encodes CASSSQGRETQYF.

The sample holds many counts of this clonotype. The chain employs TRBV5-1 and TRBJ2-7, with 10 bases lining up with TRBD1. Trimming removed 2 bases from V and 5 bases from J; junction bases left unmatched: 4. This CDR3 contains 14 residues. Germline V CDR1 and CDR2: SGHRS, YFSETQ. CDR3 sequence: CASSFGTGADEQYF. Here the CDR3 DNA reads TGCGCCAGCAGCTTCGGGACAGGGGCCGACGAGCAGTACTTC.

This clonotype was picked up a small number of times. This chain links TRBV19 with TRBJ2-1; D may match TRBD1 or TRBD2 (5 bases each). The CDR3 extends over 14 amino acids. Germline CDR1 and CDR2: LNHDA and SQIVND (reference sequence). V was cut by 6 bases and J by 5 bases, with 14 bases left in between. The CDR3 loop is CASRNRDRHNEQFF. The CDR3 region has the DNA TGTGCCAGTAGAAACCGGGACCGACACAATGAGCAGTTCTTC.

There are many counts of this clonotype. V and J are TRBV2 and TRBJ1-4, with 9 bases matching TRBD1. The J segment lost 8 bases and the V segment lost 6 bases, leaving 13 bases of the junction unmatched. The CDR3 consists of 16 residues. CDR1 SNHLY and CDR2 FYNNEI come from the germline V gene. CDR3 sequence: CASSRDREVLREKLFF. The CDR3 DNA is TGTGCCAGCAGCCGGGACAGGGAGGTTCTAAGAGAAAAACTGTTTTTT.

The chain is built from TRBV9 and TRBJ1-5; D unclear. This CDR3 has 13 residues. The germline V gene has CDR1 SGDLS and CDR2 YYNGEE. Trimming pared 4 bases from V and 5 bases from J, leaving 10 bases between. This chain's CDR3 is CASSPHSDQPQHF. The DNA for the CDR3 is TGTGCCAGCAGCCCTCACAGCGATCAGCCCCAGCATTTT.

This clonotype was seen repeatedly, ten times or more. The chain recombines TRBV20-1 with TRBJ2-7; the D call may be TRBD1 or TRBD2 (5 bases each). V gave up 5 bases and J gave up 2 bases, with 10 bases separating them. CDR1 is DFQATT and CDR2 is SNEGSKA in the germline V gene (reference sequence). The CDR3 loop spans 12 amino acids. The CDR3 here is CSARKGPYEQYF. CDR3 nucleotides: TGCAGTGCTCGAAAGGGACCCTACGAGCAGTACTTC.

The rearrangement joins TRBV5-6 to TRBJ2-7; D is ambiguous. Germline V gives CDR1 SGHDT, CDR2 YYEEEE. This CDR3 region has 13 residues. Trimming pared 4 bases from V and 0 bases from J, leaving 8 bases between. CDR3 amino acids: CASSPFSSYEQYF. CDR3 bases: TGTGCCAGCAGCCCCTTCAGCTCCTACGAGCAGTACTTC.

The V and J genes are TRBV5-1 and TRBJ1-6; D ambiguous. This CDR3 comprises 14 residues. The V and J ends lost 2 bases and 7 bases respectively, with 10 bases between them. Germline V CDR1 and CDR2: SGHRS, YFSETQ. The CDR3 DNA follows: TGCGCCAGCAGCTTTTTCGACACGAATTCACCCCTCCACTTT. Its translation is CASSFFDTNSPLHF.

This clonotype was counted many times. The chain recombines TRBV9 with TRBJ2-3; D perhaps matches TRBD1 (6 bases). CDR1 is SGDLS and CDR2 is YYNGEE in the germline V gene. This CDR3 has 15 amino acids. V lost 4 bases, J lost 6 bases, and 18 bases lay in between. The CDR3 reads CASSPSQGSPDTQYF. The DNA for the CDR3 is TGTGCCAGCAGCCCTTCCCAGGGGAGCCCGGATACGCAGTATTTT.

The genes are TRBV3-1 and TRBJ1-1; D not resolved. V was clipped by 3 bases and J by 2 bases, with 7 bases between them. The CDR3 extends over 13 amino acids. The V gene's germline CDR1 is LGHDT and CDR2 YNNKEL (reference sequence). The CDR3 nucleotides are TGTGCCAGCAGCCAGAGGGATAACACTGAAGCTTTCTTT. It specifies CASSQRDNTEAFF.

The chain combines TRBV9 with TRBJ1-1; tentatively, D is TRBD1 (5 bases). The germline V gene has CDR1 SGDLS and CDR2 YYNGEE. V lost 0 bases and J lost 5, with 14 bases in between. This CDR3 region has 15 residues. CDR3 region: CASSVVGARGTEAFF. In DNA, the CDR3 is TGTGCCAGCAGCGTAGTAGGGGCGCGAGGGACTGAAGCTTTCTTT. The full variable domain, with the rest looked up from reference TRBV9 and TRBJ1-1, is DSGVTQTPKHLITATGQRVTLRCSPRSGDLSVYWYQQSLDQGLQFLIQYYNGEERAKGNILERFSAQQFPDLHSELNLSSLELGDSALYFCASSVVGARGTEAFFGQGTRLTVV.

The J gene is TRBJ2-7, the V gene TRBV20-1; no definite D call. The CDR3 has 13 amino acids. V lost 1 base and J 3 bases, leaving 10 bases between the germline ends. Germline CDR1 is DFQATT and CDR2 is SNEGSKA (reference sequence). CDR3 in DNA: TGCAGTGCTAGAGTGGACCTCAACTACGAGCAGTACTTC. Encoded protein: CSARVDLNYEQYF.

This clonotype was counted at least ten times. The chain employs TRBV5-1 and TRBJ1-2; D remains ambiguous. The CDR3 totals 13 residues. Trimming removed 4 bases from V and 2 bases from J, with 9 bases in between. The germline CDR1 and CDR2 sequences are SGHRS and YFSETQ. The CDR3 DNA reads TGCGCCAGCAGCCTCCCACCGAACTATGGCTACACCTTC. Protein sequence: CASSLPPNYGYTF. Full variable domain (remainder filled in from reference TRBV5-1 and TRBJ1-2): KAGVTQTPRYLIKTRGQQVTLSCSPISGHRSVSWYQQTPGQGLQFLFEYFSETQRNKGNFPGRFSGRQFSNSRSEMNVSTLELGDSALYLCASSLPPNYGYTFGSGTRLTVV.

This clonotype was recorded many times. V gene TRBV13 combines with J gene TRBJ2-1, with D tentatively TRBD1 (5 bases). The CDR3 sequence is 14 residues long. Trimming shortened V by 5 bases and J by 3 bases, and 11 bases separated the two germline ends. Germline CDR1 reads PRHDT; CDR2 reads FYEKMQ (reference sequence). The CDR3 is CASSSRQIYNEQFF. DNA for the CDR3: TGTGCCAGCAGCAGCCGACAGATCTACAATGAGCAGTTCTTC.

V and J are TRBV14 and TRBJ2-3; D ambiguous. This CDR3 comprises 16 residues. Germline assignment: CDR1 SGHDN and CDR2 FVKESK. Between the trimmed V and J ends, which lost 0 bases and 3 bases, there was a span of 13 bases. The CDR3 nucleotides are TGTGCCAGCAGCCAAGATTCTGGTATGGGGACAGATACGCAGTATTTT. Protein: CASSQDSGMGTDTQYF.

V gene TRBV6-5 combines with J gene TRBJ1-1; D gene ambiguous. Between the trimmed V and J ends, which lost 0 bases and 4 bases, there was a span of 9 bases. The CDR3 contains 14 residues. CDR1 MNHEY and CDR2 SVGAGI come from the germline V gene. The CDR3: CASSYSASVTEAFF. The DNA of the CDR3 is TGTGCCAGCAGTTACTCGGCAAGTGTCACTGAAGCTTTCTTT.